These 3 T cell receptor beta chains share one sample of origin, sequenced in a study of blood T cells in healthy people across ages. A second PCR, run for about 6 to 11 cycles, used a sample-barcoded 5' primer plus a J-beta primer mix. One entry per CDR3 protein results from TCRdb running MiXCR on the 5' RACE reads. Of some 850,000 distinct CDR3 sequences in the sample, 25% to 30% were seen once. This sample also belongs to another study, concerning T cells of mothers and their children.

Sequencing was carried out using blood. The receptor source for this set is a boy between 5 and 17 years old in good health.

The chain couples TRBV4-1 to TRBJ2-4, with 9 bases aligning to TRBD2. This CDR3 is built from 17 residues. V dropped 4 bases and J dropped 1; count of bases not matched to a gene: 8. CDR1 is MGHRA, CDR2 YSYEKL, per germline. CDR3 nucleotide sequence: TGCGCCAGCAGCCGGGGACTAGCTAGGAGTGCCAAAAACATTCAGTACTTC. Protein sequence: CASSRGLARSAKNIQYF.

The table lists this clonotype with a few counts. The chain employs TRBV5-1 and TRBJ2-5; possibly TRBD1 or TRBD2 for D (5 bases each). The CDR3 runs to 14 residues. Trimming removed 3 bases from V and 7 bases from J, with 16 bases in between. The V gene's germline CDR1 is SGHRS and CDR2 YFSETQ. The CDR3: CASSSGTPEGTQYF. The CDR3 region has the DNA TGCGCCAGCAGCTCCGGGACCCCAGAGGGGACCCAGTACTTC.

The CDR3 region is CAWSVTAQGGTGELFF. CDR3 DNA sequence: TGTGCCTGGAGTGTAACCGCCCAGGGGGGCACCGGGGAGCTGTTTTTT. The chain uses TRBV30 and TRBJ2-2; D is possibly TRBD1 (7 bases). Trimming took off 0 bases at V and 4 bases at J, with 15 bases between the two ends. The CDR3 runs to 16 residues. CDR1 and CDR2 from the germline V gene are GTSNPN and SVGIG (reference sequence).